These 11 T cell receptor beta chains were sequenced from one sample in a study of T cells in Graves' hyperthyroidism and ophthalmopathy. TCR beta CDR3 regions were amplified from RNA. During a first-round RT-PCR of the TCR CDR3, the HTBI primer set was used. TCRdb reanalysed the multiplex PCR reads using MiXCR and keeps one entry per CDR3 protein. Among 300,000 to 450,000 distinct CDR3 sequences listed, over 11% were seen once. The sample was blood. All receptors derive from a woman aged 60-75 years with Graves' hyperthyroidism.

This clonotype was seen repeatedly, ten times or more. The chain couples TRBV12-5 to TRBJ2-7, with D unresolved. Trimming shortened V by 0 bases and J by 5 bases, and 2 bases separated the two germline ends. The CDR3 runs 11 residues. Germline V gives CDR1 LGHNT, CDR2 FRNRAP. Written as DNA, the CDR3 is TGTGCTAGTGGTTTGGTGGACGAGCAGTACTTC. Its protein product is CASGLVDEQYF.

This clonotype was picked up many times. The chain couples TRBV14 to TRBJ2-7, with TRBD2 identical over 8 bases. Germline CDR1 SGHDN, CDR2 FVKESK. The CDR3 sequence is 15 residues long. Germline trimming cut 2 bases from V and 3 bases from J; bases unmatched to any gene: 6. CDR3 in amino acids: CASSQPGLEGYEQYF. In nucleotides, the CDR3 is TGTGCCAGCAGCCAACCGGGACTAGAGGGCTACGAGCAGTACTTC. The entire variable domain, with the rest obtained from reference TRBV14 and TRBJ2-7, is as follows: EAGVTQFPSHSVIEKGQTVTLRCDPISGHDNLYWYRRVMGKEIKFLLHFVKESKQDESGMPNNRFLAERTGGTYSTLKVQPAELEDSGVYFCASSQPGLEGYEQYFGPGTRLTVT.

As for this clonotype: A much larger clone sits a single nucleotide away, making a read error possible. The CDR3 DNA follows: TGTGCCAGCAGCGTCACGATGGGAGCCGGGGAGCTGTTTTTT. It encodes CASSVTMGAGELFF. The J gene is TRBJ2-2, the V gene TRBV9, with D possibly TRBD2 on 5 matching bases. From germline, CDR1 is SGDLS and CDR2 YYNGEE. Trimming cost V 2 bases and J 6 bases, with 11 bases left between them. The CDR3 is 14 residues long.

This clonotype has at least ten counts. This sequence joins TRBV6-1 and TRBJ2-7; D possibly corresponds to TRBD2 (6 bases). V was clipped by 0 bases and J by 7 bases, with 10 bases between them. The CDR3 is 13 amino acids. CDR1 is MNHNS and CDR2 is SASEGT in the germline V gene. DNA for the CDR3: TGTGCCAGCAGTGAAGCTGGCCGGGGGGAGCAGTACTTC. Protein sequence: CASSEAGRGEQYF.

J is TRBJ1-3 and V is TRBV19; 7 nucleotides line up with TRBD1. Germline CDR1 LNHDA, CDR2 SQIVND (reference sequence). CDR3 length equals 13 residues. J was trimmed by 8 bases and V by 6 bases; bases with no gene match: 7. The CDR3 DNA reads as TGTGCCAGTAGATCGGGACAGTCAGACACCATATATTTT. Amino acids: CASRSGQSDTIYF.

This clonotype occurred many times. The chain uses TRBV12-3 or TRBV12-4 and TRBJ2-2; D is unresolved. The CDR3 consists of 14 residues. V was clipped by 10 bases and J by 1 base, with 13 bases between them. CDR3 residues: CATTIIGNTGELFF. DNA for the CDR3: TGTGCCACCACAATAATAGGGAACACCGGGGAGCTGTTTTTT.

This clonotype showed up many times. The chain recombines TRBV11-2 with TRBJ1-6, with unresolved D. The CDR3 is 11 residues long. Per the germline V gene, CDR1 is SGHAT and CDR2 is FQNNGV. The V end was cut by 3 bases, the J end by 14 bases, with 8 bases between. CDR3 sequence reads: CASSFQATLHF. In DNA, the CDR3 is TGTGCCAGCAGCTTTCAGGCTACCCTCCACTTT.

This clonotype was recorded at least ten times. CDR3 in DNA: TGCAGTGCTAGACGGCAGGGGATCGCTGAAGCTTTCTTT. Protein product: CSARRQGIAEAFF. The rearrangement uses TRBV20-1 and TRBJ1-1, with a weak D call TRBD1 (6 bases). This CDR3 is built from 13 residues. Germline-derived CDR1 and CDR2 are DFQATT and SNEGSKA (reference sequence). V gave up 2 bases and J gave up 6 bases, with 13 bases separating them.

This clonotype was found many times. This rearrangement joins TRBV3-1 to TRBJ1-2; 8 bases are a match to TRBD1. CDR1 is LGHDT, CDR2 YNNKEL, per germline (reference sequence). The CDR3 is 14 amino acids. Trimming removed 7 bases from V and 2 bases from J; junction bases left unmatched: 6. The CDR3: CASTLQGGNYGYTF. CDR3 coding DNA: TGTGCCAGCACCCTACAGGGGGGGAACTATGGCTACACCTTC.

This clonotype occurred many times. V is TRBV6-1 and J is TRBJ1-5; perhaps TRBD1 as D (6 bases). The V gene lost 5 bases and the J gene lost 7 bases, with 9 bases spanning the gap. Germline-derived CDR1 and CDR2 are MNHNS and SASEGT. The length of the CDR3 is 12 residues. In DNA, the CDR3 is TGTGCCAGCAGTCTTACAGGGCAGCCCCAGCATTTT. Its translation: CASSLTGQPQHF.

Many counts were recorded for this clonotype. The rearrangement links TRBV5-5 to TRBJ2-1; possible D gene TRBD1, 6 bases. V gave up 2 bases and J gave up 9 bases, with 21 bases separating them. Germline values: CDR1 SGHKS, CDR2 YYEKEE (reference sequence). This CDR3 region has 16 residues. The CDR3 sequence: CASSFPSRGSWGEQFF. The CDR3 region has the DNA TGTGCCAGCAGCTTCCCATCGAGGGGGTCCTGGGGTGAGCAGTTCTTC.